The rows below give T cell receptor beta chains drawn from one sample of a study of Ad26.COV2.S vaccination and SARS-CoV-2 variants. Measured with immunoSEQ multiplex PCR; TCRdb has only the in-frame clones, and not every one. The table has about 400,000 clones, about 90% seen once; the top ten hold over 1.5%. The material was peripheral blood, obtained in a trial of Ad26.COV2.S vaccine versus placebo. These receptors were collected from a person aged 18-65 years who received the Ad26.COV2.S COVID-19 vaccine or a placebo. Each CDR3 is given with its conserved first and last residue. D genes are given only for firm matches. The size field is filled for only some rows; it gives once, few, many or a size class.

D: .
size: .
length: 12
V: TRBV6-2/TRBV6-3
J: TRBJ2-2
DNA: TGTGCCAGCAGTTGGAACACCGGGGAGCTGTTTTTT
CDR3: CASSWNTGELFF

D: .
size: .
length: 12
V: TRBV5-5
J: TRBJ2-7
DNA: TGTGCCAGCAGCTTGGCGTACTACGAGCAGTACTTC
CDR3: CASSLAYYEQYF

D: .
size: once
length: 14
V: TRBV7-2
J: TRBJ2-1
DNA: TGTGCCAGCAGCTTAGTGGCTAGCGCCCATGAGCAGTTCTTC
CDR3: CASSLVASAHEQFF

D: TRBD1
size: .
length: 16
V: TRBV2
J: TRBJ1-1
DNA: TGTGCCAGCAGCCTAACCGGGACAGCCTTGCGAACTGAAGCTTTCTTT
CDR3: CASSLTGTALRTEAFF

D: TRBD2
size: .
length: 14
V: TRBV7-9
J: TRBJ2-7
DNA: TGTGCCAGCAGTAAGGCAGGACTAGCCTACGAGCAGTACTTC
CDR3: CASSKAGLAYEQYF

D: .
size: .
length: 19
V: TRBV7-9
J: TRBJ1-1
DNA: TGTGCCAGCAGCCCCGCCTCTTGGAGCTCGGGGCTGCTGGGCACTGAAGCTTTCTTT
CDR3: CASSPASWSSGLLGTEAFF

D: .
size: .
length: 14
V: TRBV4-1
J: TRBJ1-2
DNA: TGCGCCAGCAGCCAGTTGTCAGGCGACTATGGCTACACCTTC
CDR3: CASSQLSGDYGYTF

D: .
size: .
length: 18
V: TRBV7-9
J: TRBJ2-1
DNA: TGTGCCAGCAGCCTTCCCCCGCTCGGGGAAAGCTCCTACAATGAGCAGTTCTTC
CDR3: CASSLPPLGESSYNEQFF

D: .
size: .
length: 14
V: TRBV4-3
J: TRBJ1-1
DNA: TGCGCCAGCAGCCGGGAGGACAGTCGCACTGAAGCTTTCTTT
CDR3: CASSREDSRTEAFF

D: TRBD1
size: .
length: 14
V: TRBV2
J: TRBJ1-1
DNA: TGTGCCAGCAGTCACAGGGGGCTTAACACTGAAGCTTTCTTT
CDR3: CASSHRGLNTEAFF

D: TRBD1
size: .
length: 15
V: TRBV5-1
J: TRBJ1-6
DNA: TGCGCCAGCAGCTCCCTTACAGGGGTCGGTTCACCCCTCCACTTT
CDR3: CASSSLTGVGSPLHF

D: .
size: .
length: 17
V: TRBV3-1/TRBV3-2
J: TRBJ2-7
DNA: TGTGCCAGCAGCCCGCTCGGGGTCCCCTCAAGCTCCTACGAGCAGTACTTC
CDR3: CASSPLGVPSSSYEQYF